The 32 T cell receptor beta chains given below trace back to one sample, sequenced in a study of blood T cell repertoires in COVID-19. Method: immunoSEQ multiplex PCR; TCRdb's copy keeps in-frame clones and lacks some. The top ten hold 12% of the sample, which has 200,000 to 300,000 clones, approximately 78% seen once. Sequenced input: peripheral blood. Receptors originate from an older woman with active or convalescent COVID-19.

The chain uses TRBV4-1 and TRBJ2-7, with D possibly being TRBD1 (6 bases). The ends were cut back, 7 bases at V and 2 bases at J, with 18 bases in the middle. The CDR3 consists of 15 residues. The germline V gene has CDR1 MGHRA and CDR2 YSYEKL. Here the CDR3 reads CASNPEKGDPYEQYF. CDR3 DNA: TGCGCCAGCAACCCGGAGAAGGGGGACCCCTACGAGCAGTACTTC.

The J gene is TRBJ2-5, the V gene TRBV4-1; 12 bases fit TRBD2. There are 16 residues in the CDR3. Germline V lookup: CDR1 MGHRA, CDR2 YSYEKL. V gave up 6 bases and J gave up 9 bases; unmatched junction bases: 14. CDR3 sequence (DNA): TGCGCCAGCAGTCCTTGGACTAGCGGGGAGGCGTCGGCCCAGTACTTC. Its protein is CASSPWTSGEASAQYF.

The J gene is TRBJ1-2, the V gene TRBV19; 8 bases align to TRBD1. There are 17 residues in the CDR3. With V trimmed by 0 bases and J by 7 bases, 13 bases remained unmatched. Per germline, CDR1 LNHDA and CDR2 SQIVND (reference sequence). The CDR3 loop reads CASSIDGGRQGASGYTF. The CDR3, as DNA: TGTGCCAGTAGTATAGATGGAGGCCGGCAGGGGGCGTCTGGCTACACCTTC.

The V call is TRBV2, the J call TRBJ1-2, with D perhaps TRBD1 (5 bases). The CDR3 has 15 residues. Germline V lookup: CDR1 SNHLY, CDR2 FYNNEI. V was clipped by 0 bases and J by 4 bases, with 12 bases between them. The CDR3 DNA reads TGTGCCAGCAGTGAAGCGCGGAGGGGCCGCTATGGCTACACCTTC. Protein: CASSEARRGRYGYTF.

This chain joins TRBV4-1 and TRBJ2-6; 9 bases map to TRBD1. Trimming took 3 bases from V and 2 from J; bases not matched to a gene: 8. This CDR3 contains 18 residues. Germline V gene lookup returns CDR1 MGHRA and CDR2 YSYEKL. DNA for the CDR3: TGCGCCAGCAGCCATGCACAGGGGGCGCCTACTGGGGCCAACGTCCTGACTTTC. Translated, it gives CASSHAQGAPTGANVLTF.

The chain uses TRBV7-9 and TRBJ2-3, with D possibly matching TRBD1 (5 bases). The germline V gene encodes CDR1 SEHNR and CDR2 FQNEAQ (reference sequence). The CDR3 consists of 16 residues. V lost 5 bases to trimming and J lost 4 bases, with 19 bases between them. In DNA, the CDR3 is TGTGCCAGCAGCCCAGATGGGGCCCGGTACGCAGATACGCAGTATTTT. Amino acid sequence: CASSPDGARYADTQYF.

V gene TRBV5-1 combines with J gene TRBJ2-1, with TRBD2 matching 8 bases. The V gene's germline CDR1 is SGHRS and CDR2 YFSETQ. CDR3 size: 16 residues. J lost 5 bases, V lost 0 bases, and 7 bases had no gene match. The CDR3 protein is CASSLGRGAFHNEQFF. CDR3 bases: TGCGCCAGCAGCTTGGGGCGGGGGGCGTTCCACAATGAGCAGTTCTTC.

This rearrangement joins TRBV30 to TRBJ1-2; TRBD1 is a possible D gene (5 bases). Trimming removed 2 bases at V and 8 bases at J, with 15 bases between. The V gene's germline CDR1 is GTSNPN and CDR2 SVGIG (reference sequence). This CDR3 spans 13 amino acids. CDR3 residues: CAWSTQEGLGYTF. The CDR3 DNA follows: TGTGCCTGGAGTACTCAGGAGGGGTTGGGCTACACCTTC.

The chain combines TRBV11-2 with TRBJ2-3; 13 bases align to TRBD2. The ends lost 1 base at V and 4 bases at J; junction bases unmatched: 2. CDR1 SGHAT and CDR2 FQNNGV come from the germline V gene. The CDR3 is 16 residues long. CDR3 sequence reads: CASSLALAGGPDTQYF. The CDR3 DNA reads as TGTGCCAGCAGCTTAGCACTAGCGGGGGGGCCAGATACGCAGTATTTT.

The chain has TRBV5-1 and TRBJ1-1; D call uncertain. This CDR3 is 13 amino acids long. Deletions cut 3 bases from V and 0 bases from J, with 6 bases between. Germline V gene data show CDR1 as SGHRS and CDR2 as YFSETQ. CDR3 residues: CASSSIVNTEAFF. The CDR3 DNA reads TGCGCCAGCAGCTCCATTGTGAACACTGAAGCTTTCTTT.

The chain couples TRBV4-3 to TRBJ2-3, with 7 bases aligning to TRBD2. The length of the CDR3 is 18 residues. The trim removed 0 bases at V and 1 base at J, leaving 10 bases unmatched. CDR1 is LGHNA, CDR2 YSLEER, per germline. Written as DNA, the CDR3 is TGCGCCAGCAGCCAAGACCGGGGTACTAGCGCGGGCACAGATACGCAGTATTTT. Its translation: CASSQDRGTSAGTDTQYF.

The rearrangement uses TRBV30 and TRBJ1-5; D possibly corresponds to TRBD1 (5 bases). Germline V gene data show CDR1 as GTSNPN and CDR2 as SVGIG (reference sequence). The V and J ends lost 0 bases and 4 bases respectively, with 7 bases between them. This CDR3 contains 13 residues. CDR3: CAWSVGENQPQHF. For the CDR3, the DNA is TGTGCCTGGAGTGTAGGGGAAAATCAGCCCCAGCATTTT.

Written as DNA, the CDR3 is TGTGCCTGGAGTCCGGGAAGCTCCTATAATTCACCCCTCCACTTT. Amino acids: CAWSPGSSYNSPLHF. This sequence joins TRBV30 and TRBJ1-6; D not certain. This CDR3 comprises 15 residues. V dropped 2 bases and J dropped 0 bases, with 8 bases sitting between them. Germline values: CDR1 GTSNPN, CDR2 SVGIG (reference sequence).

This rearrangement joins TRBV6-2 or TRBV6-3 to TRBJ2-5, with no clear D. Trimming took 6 bases from V and 4 from J, leaving 6 bases between them. CDR1 and CDR2 (germline): MNHEY, SVGEGT. This CDR3 has 11 amino acids. The CDR3 nucleotides read TGTGCCAGCAGCCTCAGAGAGACCCAGTACTTC. Translated: CASSLRETQYF.

This chain links TRBV19 with TRBJ2-3, with D possibly being TRBD2 (7 bases). The CDR3 is made up of 16 amino acids. Germline V lookup: CDR1 LNHDA, CDR2 SQIVND (reference sequence). Trimming cost V 4 bases and J 2 bases, with 16 bases left between them. The CDR3 sequence is CASSKAGAGATDTQYF. Here the CDR3 DNA reads TGTGCCAGTAGTAAGGCGGGGGCGGGCGCCACAGATACGCAGTATTTT.

This chain links TRBV7-3 with TRBJ1-6; tentative D call: TRBD1 (5 bases). The CDR3 loop spans 17 amino acids. With 5 bases removed from V and 13 bases from J, the gap between germline ends came to 27 bases. Looked up from germline, CDR1 is SGHTA and CDR2 is FQGTGA. This chain's CDR3 is CASSPRRQLLRGTPLHF. CDR3 in DNA: TGTGCCAGCAGCCCCCGTAGGCAGCTCCTCCGCGGGACCCCCCTCCACTTT. The whole variable domain, remainder taken from reference TRBV7-3 and TRBJ1-6, is GAGVSQTPSNKVTEKGKYVELRCDPISGHTALYWYRQSLGQGPEFLIYFQGTGAADDSGLPNDRFFAVRPEGSVSTLKIQRTERGDSAVYLCASSPRRQLLRGTPLHFGNGTRLTVT.

This clone showed up just once. The V gene is TRBV5-5, the J gene TRBJ1-1; no firm D call. V lost 1 base and J 5 bases, leaving 12 bases between the germline ends. The CDR3 runs 14 residues. Germline CDR1 reads SGHKS; CDR2 reads YYEKEE (reference sequence). Here the CDR3 reads CASSLLGRVTEAFF. DNA for the CDR3: TGTGCCAGCAGCTTGTTGGGGAGGGTGACTGAAGCTTTCTTT.

This clone was recorded only once. The chain links TRBV15 to TRBJ1-2; D gene ambiguous. The CDR3 sequence is 13 residues long. The V and J ends lost 0 bases and 3 bases respectively, with 5 bases between them. Germline V gene data show CDR1 as LNHNV and CDR2 as YYDKDF (reference sequence). CDR3 DNA: TGTGCCACCAGCAGAGATCTTTACTATGGCTACACCTTC. Amino acids: CATSRDLYYGYTF.

The chain recombines TRBV27 with TRBJ2-3; TRBD2 matches at 11 bases. The CDR3 has 18 amino acids. Trimming at V came to 2 bases and at J to 3 bases, leaving 10 bases not matched to a gene. Germline CDR1 and CDR2: MNHEY and SMNVEV (reference sequence). The CDR3 loop is CASSLRRIAGGRTDTQYF. For the CDR3, the DNA is TGTGCCAGCAGTTTAAGAAGGATAGCGGGGGGGCGGACAGATACGCAGTATTTT.

In this sample, this clone turned up once. V and J are TRBV5-1 and TRBJ2-1; TRBD1 is a possible D gene (7 bases). The CDR3 has 16 residues. V lost 4 bases and J 2 bases, leaving 16 bases between the germline ends. Per germline, CDR1 SGHRS and CDR2 YFSETQ. CDR3 sequence: CASSPRLGGTYNEQFF. CDR3 DNA: TGCGCCAGCAGCCCGCGACTAGGGGGCACCTACAATGAGCAGTTCTTC.

The V and J genes are TRBV11-2 and TRBJ2-3; 7 nucleotides line up with TRBD2. Per germline, CDR1 SGHAT and CDR2 FQNNGV. V dropped 4 bases and J dropped 3; count of bases not matched to a gene: 7. The CDR3 sequence is 15 residues long. CDR3 region: CASSWSGGSTDTQYF. As DNA, the CDR3 is TGTGCCAGCAGCTGGTCCGGGGGGTCAACAGATACGCAGTATTTT. Complete variable domain (other parts from reference TRBV11-2 and TRBJ2-3): EAGVAQSPRYKIIEKRQSVAFWCNPISGHATLYWYQQILGQGPKLLIQFQNNGVVDDSQLPKDRFSAERLKGVDSTLKIQPAKLEDSAVYLCASSWSGGSTDTQYFGPGTRLTVL.

This rearrangement joins TRBV19 to TRBJ2-3, with a possible D match to TRBD2 (6 bases). Looked up from germline, CDR1 is LNHDA and CDR2 is SQIVND (reference sequence). The ends were cut back, 3 bases at V and 4 bases at J, with 17 bases in the middle. The CDR3 length is 16 residues. The CDR3 DNA follows: TGTGCCAGTAGTATCCGGGACGGGGGATCATCAGATACGCAGTATTTT. Protein product: CASSIRDGGSSDTQYF.

This clone occurred a few times. The chain has TRBV30 and TRBJ1-2; the D gene is possibly TRBD1 (5 bases). CDR3 length equals 17 residues. The V end was cut by 4 bases, the J end by 1 base, with 22 bases between. Germline V gene sequence: CDR1 GTSNPN, CDR2 SVGIG (reference sequence). In DNA form, the CDR3 reads TGTGCCTGGAAATCGGGAGGGGTAAGGGGTAGTAACTATGGCTACACCTTC. Encoded protein: CAWKSGGVRGSNYGYTF.

The chain employs TRBV7-2 and TRBJ2-1; 10 bases line up with TRBD2. Losses at the gene ends were 2 bases for V and 10 bases for J; bases not matched to a gene: 8. In germline, CDR1 is SGHTA, CDR2 FQGNSA. The CDR3 runs 15 residues. DNA of the CDR3: TGTGCCAGCAGCTTAAACAGCGGGGGGGCAGGAGAGCAGTTCTTC. It encodes CASSLNSGGAGEQFF.

J is TRBJ2-2 and V is TRBV30; D remains ambiguous. The CDR3 length is 13 residues. Germline values: CDR1 GTSNPN, CDR2 SVGIG (reference sequence). Deletions cut 0 bases from V and 9 bases from J, with 11 bases between. This CDR3 reads CAWSVQSSRELFF. CDR3 nucleotide sequence: TGTGCCTGGAGTGTACAGTCAAGCCGGGAGCTGTTTTTT.

This clone was seen only a few times. V usage is TRBV29-1 and J usage is TRBJ2-1; TRBD1 matches 8 bases. Germline lookup yields CDR1 SQVTM and CDR2 ANQGSEA. This CDR3 comprises 14 residues. V gave up 4 bases and J gave up 0 bases; unmatched junction bases: 2. The CDR3 DNA reads as TGCAGCGTTGGGGGGACAGGCTCCTACAATGAGCAGTTCTTC. Amino acids: CSVGGTGSYNEQFF.

The V gene is TRBV9, the J gene TRBJ1-2; 7 bases match TRBD1. V dropped 4 bases and J dropped 14; count of bases not matched to a gene: 17. This CDR3 spans 14 amino acids. In germline, CDR1 is SGDLS, CDR2 YYNGEE. The CDR3 DNA is TGTGCCAGCAGCCCCGGTATAGGGGGCGCAAGGTCAACCTTC. It specifies CASSPGIGGARSTF. The entire variable domain, with the rest obtained from reference TRBV9 and TRBJ1-2, is as follows: DSGVTQTPKHLITATGQRVTLRCSPRSGDLSVYWYQQSLDQGLQFLIQYYNGEERAKGNILERFSAQQFPDLHSELNLSSLELGDSALYFCASSPGIGGARSTFGSGTRLTVV.

The chain recombines TRBV7-2 with TRBJ1-2; 7 bases line up with TRBD1. In germline, CDR1 is SGHTA, CDR2 FQGNSA. Unmatched junction bases numbered 7, after V lost 5 bases and J lost 4 bases. This CDR3 is built from 14 residues. The chain's CDR3 is CASSTPQGFYGYTF. The CDR3 region has the DNA TGTGCCAGCAGCACCCCACAGGGGTTCTATGGCTACACCTTC.

This clone was counted a few times. V is TRBV7-3 and J is TRBJ1-1; D not certain. This CDR3 is 13 amino acids long. The germline V gene has CDR1 SGHTA and CDR2 FQGTGA. Trimming took 8 bases from V and 5 from J, leaving 15 bases between them. CDR3 DNA: TGTGCCAGCTCCGAGGGAGTCCAAACTGAAGCTTTCTTT. Translated, it gives CASSEGVQTEAFF.

V usage is TRBV24-1 and J usage is TRBJ2-2; D is undetermined. Germline V gives CDR1 KGHDR, CDR2 SFDVKD. V was pared by 5 bases and J by 2 bases, with 5 bases between. CDR3 length: 13 residues. The CDR3 is CATSGANTGELFF. CDR3 sequence (DNA): TGTGCCACCAGTGGGGCCAACACCGGGGAGCTGTTTTTT.

The chain couples TRBV19 to TRBJ1-1; D gene unclear. This CDR3 has 14 residues. CDR1 is LNHDA, CDR2 SQIVND, per germline (reference sequence). Trimming stripped 0 bases from V and 4 bases from J, with 9 bases between. This CDR3 reads CASSIDARGTEAFF. CDR3 DNA: TGTGCCAGTAGTATAGATGCCCGGGGCACTGAAGCTTTCTTT.

This clone was observed a few times. The genes are TRBV5-6 and TRBJ1-2; TRBD1 agrees at 7 bases. The germline V gene has CDR1 SGHDT and CDR2 YYEEEE. Trimming took 3 bases from V and 5 from J; bases not matched to a gene: 7. The CDR3 loop spans 14 amino acids. Written as DNA, the CDR3 is TGTGCCAGCAGCTGGGACAGTTCTAGGTATGGCTACACCTTC. Protein product: CASSWDSSRYGYTF. Full variable domain (missing parts from reference TRBV5-6 and TRBJ1-2): DAGVTQSPTHLIKTRGQQVTLRCSPKSGHDTVSWYQQALGQGPQFIFQYYEEEERQRGNFPDRFSGHQFPNYSSELNVNALLLGDSALYLCASSWDSSRYGYTFGSGTRLTVV.